This TCR beta chain was retrieved from a study of cytomegalovirus exposure and HLA in healthy donors. PCR employed 60 Vbeta and 13 Jbeta primers. Method: immunoSEQ multiplex PCR; TCRdb's copy keeps in-frame clones and lacks some. Found here are 90,000 to 100,000 clones, 50% to 75% of them singletons; the top ten hold 3.9%. This CDR3 has 15 amino acids. CDR1 is SGHRS and CDR2 is YFSETQ in the germline V gene. V lost 4 bases to trimming and J lost 0 bases; unmatched junction nucleotides: 4. Study results and limitations: Researchers reported in a later analysis that a missense DCLRE1C variant was tied to TCR beta V- and J-gene trimming. The classifier, whose performance was assessed in both the original and validation cohorts, reportedly diagnosed cytomegalovirus status with high specificity and sensitivity.

With regard to this clone: What it binds is not known.

The sequence came from a man between 25 and 39 years old in good health and CMV-seronegative. The rearrangement links TRBV5-1 to TRBJ1-2, with 9 nucleotides matching TRBD1. Specimen: PBMCs. CDR3 nucleotides: TGCGCCAGCAGCCGCGGGACAGGGCCTAACTATGGCTACACCTTC. Protein: CASSRGTGPNYGYTF.